These 15 T cell receptor beta chains share one sample of origin, sequenced in a study of cytomegalovirus exposure and HLA in healthy donors. The PCR had 60 Vbeta and 13 Jbeta primers. Sequenced by immunoSEQ multiplex PCR; TCRdb stores in-frame clones only, minus some. The repertoire includes fewer than 85,000 clones, around 83% of them detected once, and 18% sits in the top ten. Sequencing input: PBMCs. Receptors originate from a man between 65 and 80 years old in good health and CMV-seropositive.

J is TRBJ2-3 and V is TRBV2, with a possible D match to TRBD1 (5 bases). V lost 4 bases and J lost 0, with 11 bases in between. The germline CDR1 and CDR2 sequences are SNHLY and FYNNEI. This CDR3 contains 15 residues. This CDR3 is CASSGVGRSTDTQYF. Written as DNA, the CDR3 is TGTGCCAGCAGTGGGGTGGGGCGGAGCACAGATACGCAGTATTTT.

J is TRBJ2-3 and V is TRBV4-2; TRBD2 matches 10 bases. With 0 bases clipped from V and 7 bases from J, the junction kept 7 bases outside the gene matches. The germline V gene has CDR1 LGHNA and CDR2 YNFKEQ. This CDR3 has 16 residues. The CDR3 reads CASSQDLAGVVYTQYF. The CDR3 DNA reads as TGTGCCAGCAGCCAAGATCTAGCGGGAGTCGTATATACGCAGTATTTT.

This chain uses TRBV28 with TRBJ1-5; 12 bases match TRBD1. With 5 bases clipped from V and 5 bases from J, the junction kept 7 bases outside the gene matches. The CDR3 covers 16 residues. CDR1 is MDHEN and CDR2 is SYDVKM in the germline V gene. The CDR3 nucleotides read TGTGCCAGCAGTCCAGGGACAGGGGGCGCATATCAGCCCCAGCATTTT. Protein product: CASSPGTGGAYQPQHF.

For the CDR3, the DNA is TGTGCCAGCAGGCCGGGACAGGGGCGCAACACTGAAGCTTTCTTT. Amino acids: CASRPGQGRNTEAFF. The chain links TRBV2 to TRBJ1-1, with 10 bases identical to TRBD1. CDR1 and CDR2 from the germline V gene are SNHLY and FYNNEI. J lost 2 bases, V lost 6 bases, and 6 bases had no gene match. CDR3 length equals 15 residues.

The chain carries TRBV15 and TRBJ2-3; 11 bases are shared with TRBD1. CDR1 LNHNV and CDR2 YYDKDF come from the germline V gene (reference sequence). The CDR3 is 16 amino acids. V was clipped by 1 base and J by 4 bases; unmatched bases: 4. The CDR3, as DNA: TGTGCCACCAGCAGAGCCGGGACAGGGGGAGCAGATACGCAGTATTTT. This encodes CATSRAGTGGADTQYF.

This chain connects TRBV2 to TRBJ2-7; 8 nucleotides align to TRBD2. V lost 5 bases to trimming and J lost 0 bases; unmatched junction nucleotides: 6. Germline lookup yields CDR1 SNHLY and CDR2 FYNNEI. This CDR3 is built from 15 residues. This CDR3 reads CASSYLRGGSYEQYF. CDR3 DNA sequence: TGTGCCAGCAGTTACCTTCGGGGGGGCTCCTACGAGCAGTACTTC.

Concerning this clone itself: This specimen includes other DNA sequences encoding the same CDR3. CDR3 region: CASSPGGYEQYF. For the CDR3, the DNA is TGCGCCAGCTCCCCGGGTGGGTACGAGCAGTACTTC. The chain is built from TRBV5-1 and TRBJ2-7; D gene unclear. The CDR3 is 12 residues long. Deletions cut 7 bases from V and 4 bases from J, with 12 bases between. The V gene's germline CDR1 is SGHRS and CDR2 YFSETQ.

The chain employs TRBV5-4 and TRBJ1-2; D remains unclear. Germline assignment: CDR1 SGHNT and CDR2 YYREEE (reference sequence). CDR3 length: 13 amino acids. Trimming shortened V by 1 base and J by 3 bases, and 7 bases separated the two germline ends. In DNA, the CDR3 is TGTGCCAGCAGCTTGATGTCTTACTATGGCTACACCTTC. It specifies CASSLMSYYGYTF.

V usage is TRBV25-1 and J usage is TRBJ2-1; 9 bases line up with TRBD1. The V segment lost 2 bases and the J segment 3 bases; nucleotides outside the gene matches: 2. The CDR3 contains 15 residues. Per the germline V gene, CDR1 is MGHDK and CDR2 is SYGVNS. The DNA for the CDR3 is TGTGCCAGCAGTGAAGACAGGGGGGGCTACAATGAGCAGTTCTTC. Amino acid sequence: CASSEDRGGYNEQFF.

The rearrangement links TRBV4-1 to TRBJ1-5; D perhaps matches TRBD1 (6 bases). The CDR3 runs 13 residues. V was shortened by 4 bases and J by 6 bases, with 10 bases between the two germline ends. From germline, CDR1 is MGHRA and CDR2 YSYEKL. CDR3 protein: CASSRQDTQPQHF. The CDR3, as DNA: TGCGCCAGCAGCCGACAGGATACTCAGCCCCAGCATTTT.

This sequence joins TRBV6-5 and TRBJ2-7; the match to TRBD1 covers 9 bases. With V trimmed by 4 bases and J by 1 base, 5 bases remained unmatched. The CDR3 is made up of 15 amino acids. CDR1 is MNHEY and CDR2 is SVGAGI in the germline V gene. The chain's CDR3 is CASSLDRGRSYEQYF. CDR3 bases: TGTGCCAGCAGTTTAGACAGGGGGAGATCCTACGAGCAGTACTTC.

The V gene is TRBV2, the J gene TRBJ2-7, with 9 nucleotides matching TRBD2. V was clipped by 7 bases and J by 4 bases; unmatched bases: 14. CDR1 is SNHLY and CDR2 is FYNNEI in the germline V gene. The CDR3 is made up of 16 amino acids. CDR3 bases: TGTGCCAGCATCCGATTTCGGGGCGGGAGGGGGTACGAGCAGTACTTC. It translates to CASIRFRGGRGYEQYF.

The gene calls are TRBV5-8 and TRBJ2-3; 9 bases are a match to TRBD2. V was pared by 7 bases and J by 2 bases, with 8 bases of the junction left unmatched. CDR3 length: 15 amino acids. CDR1 is SGHTS and CDR2 is YDEGEE in the germline V gene. The CDR3 reads CASAPRLAATDTQYF. CDR3 coding DNA: TGTGCCAGCGCCCCGCGACTAGCGGCCACAGATACGCAGTATTTT.

The chain joins TRBV30 to TRBJ1-5; the match to TRBD1 covers 8 bases. The V gene's germline CDR1 is GTSNPN and CDR2 SVGIG (reference sequence). The CDR3 is 14 amino acids. V dropped 0 bases and J dropped 6; count of bases not matched to a gene: 4. CDR3 in DNA: TGTGCCTGGAGTGTCACCCAGGGGGCTCAGCCCCAGCATTTT. Its protein is CAWSVTQGAQPQHF. The full variable domain, with the rest looked up from reference TRBV30 and TRBJ1-5, is SQTIHQWPATLVQPVGSPLSLECTVEGTSNPNLYWYRQAAGRGLQLLFYSVGIGQISSEVPQNLSASRPQDRQFILSSKKLLLSDSGFYLCAWSVTQGAQPQHFGDGTRLSIL.

The rearrangement links TRBV2 to TRBJ2-1; 10 bases are a match to TRBD2. The CDR3 is 15 amino acids. V shed 6 bases and J 8 bases; nucleotides not matched to a gene: 10. The germline gives CDR1 SNHLY, CDR2 FYNNEI. CDR3 sequence reads: CASSQQRGGFHEQFF. CDR3 DNA: TGTGCCAGCAGCCAACAGCGGGGGGGTTTCCATGAGCAGTTCTTC.